This T cell receptor (beta chain) was documented in a study of blood T cell repertoires in COVID-19. On the study more broadly: From the United States, Italy and Spain came samples of acute and convalescent COVID-19. Sample material is recorded as cDNA or gDNA derived from T cells, B-cell-depleted T cells, or PBMCs.

As processed by the authors: Using reference gene primer amplification, nucleated cell counts were estimated. Generated by immunoSEQ multiplex PCR, the TCRdb table keeps only in-frame clones and is missing some. The DNA gave D and trimming, while V, J and clone size come from that table. This table holds 200,000 to 250,000 clones, approximately 88% found once. Within 2 weeks of study entry, exposed participants had contacted a PCR-confirmed or clinician-diagnosed COVID-19 case. The sample consisted of PBMCs or T cells enriched from blood (not recorded which). This clonotype was sampled from a young woman who had been exposed to COVID-19.

CDR3 nucleotide sequence: TGTGCCAGCTCACCAAGTGGATCAGGTTCGAACACTGAAGCTTTCTTT. Its translation is CASSPSGSGSNTEAFF. The rearrangement uses TRBV18 and TRBJ1-1, with D hard to call. Trimming removed 2 bases at V and 1 base at J, with 14 bases between. Germline CDR1 reads KGHSH; CDR2 reads LQKENI. The CDR3 has 16 amino acids.